A single sample is the source of the 2 T cell receptor beta chains below, sequenced in a study of shared clonotypes between healthy human individuals. Assay: immunoSEQ multiplex PCR; the TCRdb copy retains only in-frame clones and omits some. The sample has hundreds of thousands of clones; 76% are singletons. Sequencing used PBMCs. These receptor sequences come from a woman in her thirties or forties in good health. Some clones in this sample may be carry-over from other donors' samples.

The chain joins TRBV27 to TRBJ2-7; D is undetermined. Trimming took off 5 bases at V and 3 bases at J, with 8 bases between the two ends. The germline CDR1 and CDR2 sequences are MNHEY and SMNVEV (reference sequence). The CDR3 contains 12 residues. In DNA, the CDR3 is TGTGCCAGCAGTACATCCGGCTACGAGCAGTACTTC. This gives the protein CASSTSGYEQYF.

Points on this clone: With only one base between it and a far larger clone, this is likely a read error. The chain combines TRBV4-2 with TRBJ1-1, with a tentative D call TRBD1 (5 bases). The CDR3 loop spans 15 amino acids. Trimming stripped 4 bases from V and 5 bases from J, with 17 bases between. Germline V gene lookup returns CDR1 LGHNA and CDR2 YNFKEQ. The CDR3 sequence: CASSLNRAGLTEAFF. Written as DNA, the CDR3 is TGTGCCAGCAGCCTAAATCGGGCAGGGTTAACTGAAGCTTTCTTT.